The rows below give T cell receptor beta chains drawn from one sample of a study of blood T cell repertoires in COVID-19. Sequencing used immunoSEQ multiplex PCR; TCRdb keeps in-frame clones, though not all of them. The sample consists of 150,000 or so clones, around 80% of them appearing once. The specimen was PBMCs or T cells enriched from blood (not recorded which). The receptor source for this set is a woman between 55 and 75 years old who had recovered from COVID-19. Each CDR3 is given with its conserved first and last residue. The D gene is left open where the match is weak. Clone size is not always given. Where it is, it says once, few, many or a class for expanded clones.

size: .; D: .; V: TRBV2; J: TRBJ1-3; DNA: TGTGCCAGCAGGGATGCCAGGGGCTCTGGAAACACCATATATTTT; CDR3: CASRDARGSGNTIYF
size: once; D: .; V: TRBV20-1; J: TRBJ2-5; DNA: TGCAGTGCCTCCCTCCAAGAGACCCAGTACTTC; CDR3: CSASLQETQYF
size: few; D: .; V: TRBV6-2/TRBV6-3; J: TRBJ1-1; DNA: TGTGCCAGCAGCTTGCCTAGGTCGGGCGGGATGAACACTGAAGCTTTCTTT; CDR3: CASSLPRSGGMNTEAFF
size: .; D: .; V: TRBV6-6; J: TRBJ2-7; DNA: TGTGCCAGCAGTTACGGGCCCTCCTACGAGCAGTACTTC; CDR3: CASSYGPSYEQYF
size: .; D: TRBD1; V: TRBV5-1; J: TRBJ1-2; DNA: TGCGCCAGCAGCACAGAGACAGGGGGCTCTGGCTACACCTTC; CDR3: CASSTETGGSGYTF
size: .; D: .; V: TRBV19; J: TRBJ2-2; DNA: TGTGCCAGTAGTATGATAAAGGGGTACACCGGGGAGCTGTTTTTT; CDR3: CASSMIKGYTGELFF
size: few; D: TRBD1; V: TRBV6-5; J: TRBJ1-5; DNA: TGTGCCAGCAGCCGGGACAGGGCGAGCAATCAGCCCCAGCATTTT; CDR3: CASSRDRASNQPQHF
size: once; D: TRBD2; V: TRBV3-1/TRBV3-2; J: TRBJ2-5; DNA: TGTGCCAGCAGCTCTTCACTAGCGGGGCAGGAGACCCAGTACTTC; CDR3: CASSSSLAGQETQYF
size: few; D: TRBD1; V: TRBV4-1; J: TRBJ1-6; DNA: TGCGCCAGCAGCCCTTGGGCCTGGACAGGGACAATCAATTCACCCCTCCACTTT; CDR3: CASSPWAWTGTINSPLHF
size: .; D: .; V: TRBV7-9; J: TRBJ1-1; DNA: TGTGCCAGCAGCTTAGAAGGGGCGGACACTGAAGCTTTCTTT; CDR3: CASSLEGADTEAFF
size: .; D: .; V: TRBV30; J: TRBJ2-4; DNA: TGTGCCTGGAGTCGGGGGGCCCCCAAAAACATTCAGTACTTC; CDR3: CAWSRGAPKNIQYF
size: .; D: .; V: TRBV6-1; J: TRBJ2-7; DNA: TGTGCCAGCAGTGAAGGAGGGTTTTTATCCTACGAGCAGTACTTC; CDR3: CASSEGGFLSYEQYF
size: .; D: .; V: TRBV7-9; J: TRBJ1-2; DNA: TGTGCCAGCAGCCGGGTGAACTATGGCTACACCTTC; CDR3: CASSRVNYGYTF
size: .; D: .; V: TRBV18; J: TRBJ2-3; DNA: TGTGCCAGCTCCGGGACTGGCACAGATACGCAGTATTTT; CDR3: CASSGTGTDTQYF
size: once; D: TRBD1; V: TRBV4-1; J: TRBJ1-1; DNA: TGCGCCAGCAGCCGCCTAAGGGGGCTGAAGAACACTGAAGCTTTCTTT; CDR3: CASSRLRGLKNTEAFF
size: many; D: .; V: TRBV29-1; J: TRBJ2-7; DNA: TGCAGCGTTCGGGACACCTACGAGCAGTACTTC; CDR3: CSVRDTYEQYF
size: .; D: .; V: TRBV4-1; J: TRBJ1-1; DNA: TGCGCCAGCAGCCAAGGATCGGGATGGAATGTATTT; CDR3: CASSQGSGWNVF
size: .; D: TRBD1; V: TRBV29-1; J: TRBJ2-1; DNA: TGCAGCGTATCGACTGTGACAGGGAATGAGCAGTTCTTC; CDR3: CSVSTVTGNEQFF
size: medium-sized; D: TRBD2; V: TRBV27; J: TRBJ2-7; DNA: TGTGCCAGCAGTTTATTCTTAGCGGGGGGCTACGAGCAGTACTTC; CDR3: CASSLFLAGGYEQYF
size: .; D: TRBD2; V: TRBV5-1; J: TRBJ2-1; DNA: TGCGCCAGCAGCTTGTCGACTAGCGGGAGTTTCAATGAGCAGTTCTTC; CDR3: CASSLSTSGSFNEQFF
size: .; D: TRBD2; V: TRBV3-1/TRBV3-2; J: TRBJ2-7; DNA: TGTGCCAGCAGCCACTCTTCGGGAGCGGGGGGGAAACTCTACGAGCAGTACTTC; CDR3: CASSHSSGAGGKLYEQYF
size: .; D: .; V: TRBV9; J: TRBJ1-1; DNA: TGTGCCAGCAGCCCAGCAGACAGACTCACTGAAGCTTTCTTT; CDR3: CASSPADRLTEAFF
size: .; D: .; V: TRBV10-1; J: TRBJ2-1; DNA: TGCGCCAGCAGTGAGTCGATCTACCCTCCCTCCAATGAGCAGTTCTTC; CDR3: CASSESIYPPSNEQFF
size: few; D: TRBD2; V: TRBV7-2; J: TRBJ2-2; DNA: TGTGCCAGCAGCTTACGCGGGGGAGCGAACACCGGGGAGCTGTTTTTT; CDR3: CASSLRGGANTGELFF
size: .; D: .; V: TRBV5-1; J: TRBJ1-1; DNA: TGCGCCAGCAGCTTGGTCGGACAGCTTACTGAAGCTTTCTTT; CDR3: CASSLVGQLTEAFF
size: .; D: .; V: TRBV2; J: TRBJ1-5; DNA: TGTGCCAGCAGTGAGACGGCCCGCGGGTCTCAGCCCCAGCATTTT; CDR3: CASSETARGSQPQHF
size: few; D: .; V: TRBV5-1; J: TRBJ2-2; DNA: TGCGCCAGCAGCTTGTTTAGCCCCGGGGAGCTGTTTTTT; CDR3: CASSLFSPGELFF
size: .; D: .; V: TRBV27; J: TRBJ1-1; DNA: TGTGCCAGCAGTCAACAAAAGAACACTGAAGCTTTCTTT; CDR3: CASSQQKNTEAFF
size: .; D: .; V: TRBV27; J: TRBJ2-1; DNA: TGTGCCAGCACCTCCCAAATGGGGGGAATTGAGCAGTTCTTC; CDR3: CASTSQMGGIEQFF
size: .; D: TRBD1; V: TRBV7-2; J: TRBJ2-1; DNA: TGTGCCAGCAGCCCTAGTGGGACAGGGGGCTACAATGAGCAGTTCTTC; CDR3: CASSPSGTGGYNEQFF
size: .; D: .; V: TRBV6-2/TRBV6-3; J: TRBJ1-2; DNA: TGTGCCAGCAGTTACGCAACAGGGTCATGGGACTATGGCTACACCTTC; CDR3: CASSYATGSWDYGYTF
size: once; D: TRBD1; V: TRBV9; J: TRBJ2-5; DNA: TGTGCCAGCAGCAAAGCTCACGGACAGGGAGAGACCCAGTACTTC; CDR3: CASSKAHGQGETQYF
size: .; D: TRBD1; V: TRBV15; J: TRBJ2-5; DNA: TGTGCCACCAGCAGTGGCATCGACAGGGGGCGGGTGGAGACCCAGTACTTC; CDR3: CATSSGIDRGRVETQYF
size: .; D: TRBD1; V: TRBV28; J: TRBJ2-7; DNA: TGTGCCAGCAGTTCCCCGGGACAGGGGGCGCAGGAGCAGTACTTC; CDR3: CASSSPGQGAQEQYF
size: .; D: .; V: TRBV27; J: TRBJ2-7; DNA: TGTGCCAGCCAGACCTTTACAGACTACGAGCAGTACTTC; CDR3: CASQTFTDYEQYF
size: .; D: .; V: TRBV6-1; J: TRBJ2-1; DNA: TGTGCCAGCAGTGAAGGTTTACGGGATTCTATCGGTGAGCAGTTCTTC; CDR3: CASSEGLRDSIGEQFF
size: .; D: .; V: TRBV7-3; J: TRBJ2-3; DNA: TGTGCCAGCAGCTTAGGGAGGGGGACAGATACGCAGTATTTT; CDR3: CASSLGRGTDTQYF
size: .; D: .; V: TRBV28; J: TRBJ1-3; DNA: TGTGCCAGCTCCCCCGGGTCAGCCGTGTCTGGAAACACCATATATTTT; CDR3: CASSPGSAVSGNTIYF
size: once; D: TRBD2; V: TRBV15; J: TRBJ2-3; DNA: TGTGCCACCCGGGCGGGAGGCCGGGTAGATACGCAGTATTTT; CDR3: CATRAGGRVDTQYF
size: .; D: .; V: TRBV6-1; J: TRBJ2-4; DNA: TGTGCCAGCAGTGAAGGATCCGGGTCCAAAAACATTCAGTACTTC; CDR3: CASSEGSGSKNIQYF
size: .; D: .; V: TRBV3-1/TRBV3-2; J: TRBJ2-1; DNA: TGTGCCAGCAGCCAAGATCTAAGATACCCCACTAGGTACTCCTACAATGAGCAGTTCTTC; CDR3: CASSQDLRYPTRYSYNEQFF
size: few; D: TRBD1; V: TRBV19; J: TRBJ2-4; DNA: TGTGCCAGTAGTATGACAGGGGTCCAAGGGGACATTCAGTACTTC; CDR3: CASSMTGVQGDIQYF
size: .; D: TRBD1; V: TRBV24-1; J: TRBJ2-5; DNA: TGTGCCACCAGTGATCCTGACAGGGCAGGGGAGACCCAGTACTTC; CDR3: CATSDPDRAGETQYF
size: .; D: .; V: TRBV29-1; J: TRBJ1-1; DNA: TGCAGCGTCCAGGGCCTAATGAACACTGAAGCTTTCTTT; CDR3: CSVQGLMNTEAFF
size: .; D: .; V: TRBV5-1; J: TRBJ2-3; DNA: TGCGCCAGCAGCTTCCAGGGGATCCCAGATACGCAGTATTTT; CDR3: CASSFQGIPDTQYF
size: once; D: TRBD1; V: TRBV11-3; J: TRBJ2-5; DNA: TGTGCCAGCAGCCCGGGAACTGGGACAGCTCCAGAGACCCAGTACTTC; CDR3: CASSPGTGTAPETQYF
size: once; D: .; V: TRBV6-1; J: TRBJ2-1; DNA: TGTGCCAGCAGTGAAAGCAGGGCCGCCTACAATGAGCAGTTCTTC; CDR3: CASSESRAAYNEQFF
size: .; D: .; V: TRBV7-2; J: TRBJ2-2; DNA: TGTGCCAGCACCCGCCGGCAGGGGACCGGGGAGCTGTTTTTT; CDR3: CASTRRQGTGELFF
size: .; D: TRBD2; V: TRBV10-2; J: TRBJ2-1; DNA: TGCGCCTCAGGCGGGGGACACAATGAGCAGTTCTTC; CDR3: CASGGGHNEQFF
size: few; D: .; V: TRBV18; J: TRBJ2-7; DNA: TGTGCCAGCTCACCACCGAGCCCAAGTCCTGGCTCCTACGAGCAGTACTTC; CDR3: CASSPPSPSPGSYEQYF
size: .; D: TRBD1; V: TRBV30; J: TRBJ2-7; DNA: TGTGCCTGGAGCCCCGACAGGGCCACCTACGAGCAGTACTTC; CDR3: CAWSPDRATYEQYF
size: .; D: TRBD1; V: TRBV19; J: TRBJ1-1; DNA: TGTGCCAGTAGGACAGGGCCTCTGCCGAACACTGAAGCTTTCTTT; CDR3: CASRTGPLPNTEAFF
size: .; D: .; V: TRBV3-1/TRBV3-2; J: TRBJ1-4; DNA: TGTGCCAGCAGCCAAGGTCGGGCAGGGAAAGAAAAACTGTTTTTT; CDR3: CASSQGRAGKEKLFF
size: .; D: .; V: TRBV3-1/TRBV3-2; J: TRBJ2-7; DNA: TGTGCCAGCAGCCAAGACTCATACGGGGAGCAGTACTTC; CDR3: CASSQDSYGEQYF